This T cell receptor (beta chain) was documented in a study of T cells in localized non-small cell lung cancer. Overall study findings and caveats: Tumor samples were not multi-region, leaving intratumor heterogeneity unexcluded. Elevated blood T cell density was associated with longer overall survival. Adjacent uninvolved lung tissue had the highest T cell clonality, exceeding tumor.

Comment on this clone: Its antigen is still unknown.

Profiling relied on immunoSEQ multiplex PCR, and the TCRdb table lists in-frame clones only, not all of them. This sample yields 31,000 or so clones, of which around 77% are seen a single time; roughly 15% belongs to the top ten. Looked up from germline, CDR1 is SQVTM and CDR2 is ANQGSEA. The V gene end was trimmed by 7 bases and the J gene end by 3 bases; junction bases not matched to a gene: 8. The CDR3 is made up of 14 amino acids. The sample was peripheral blood, taken before any cancer treatment. The receptor comes from a male donor older than 55 with stage III squamous cell lung carcinoma. The chain carries TRBV29-1 and TRBJ1-1, with 10 bases fitting TRBD1. CDR3 coding DNA: TGCAGCGAGCGACAGGGGGCGAGTGACACTGAAGCTTTCTTT. This codes for CSERQGASDTEAFF.